The entry that follows covers one T cell receptor beta chain sequence. V lost 1 base and J 5 bases, leaving 9 bases between the germline ends. The CDR3 runs to 13 residues. Per the germline V gene, CDR1 is SGHRS and CDR2 is YFSETQ. One Seattle source followed patients from active infection through their disease course. This sample is drawn from a study of blood T cell repertoires in COVID-19. Study in general: Spain, Italy and the United States supplied samples that represented acute and convalescent COVID-19. T cells, B-cell-depleted T cells, or PBMCs supplied cDNA or gDNA.

Authors' processing steps: Using reference gene primer amplification, nucleated cell counts were estimated. Here immunoSEQ multiplex PCR was the method, and the copy in TCRdb shows in-frame clones only, minus some. The D gene and trimming were derived from the DNA, and the V and J assignments and clone size from that table. The sample records around 300,000 clones, nearly 90% being singletons. The rearrangement uses TRBV5-1 and TRBJ1-1, with D perhaps matching TRBD1 (5 bases). The source material was peripheral blood. The TCR sequence derives from a middle-aged woman with COVID-19, enrolled during active disease. The CDR3 DNA follows: TGCGCCAGCAGCTTGATCAGGGAAACTGAAGCTTTCTTT. Its translation: CASSLIRETEAFF. Based on the CDR3 plus reference TRBV5-1 and TRBJ1-1, the full variable domain is KAGVTQTPRYLIKTRGQQVTLSCSPISGHRSVSWYQQTPGQGLQFLFEYFSETQRNKGNFPGRFSGRQFSNSRSEMNVSTLELGDSALYLCASSLIRETEAFFGQGTRLTVV.